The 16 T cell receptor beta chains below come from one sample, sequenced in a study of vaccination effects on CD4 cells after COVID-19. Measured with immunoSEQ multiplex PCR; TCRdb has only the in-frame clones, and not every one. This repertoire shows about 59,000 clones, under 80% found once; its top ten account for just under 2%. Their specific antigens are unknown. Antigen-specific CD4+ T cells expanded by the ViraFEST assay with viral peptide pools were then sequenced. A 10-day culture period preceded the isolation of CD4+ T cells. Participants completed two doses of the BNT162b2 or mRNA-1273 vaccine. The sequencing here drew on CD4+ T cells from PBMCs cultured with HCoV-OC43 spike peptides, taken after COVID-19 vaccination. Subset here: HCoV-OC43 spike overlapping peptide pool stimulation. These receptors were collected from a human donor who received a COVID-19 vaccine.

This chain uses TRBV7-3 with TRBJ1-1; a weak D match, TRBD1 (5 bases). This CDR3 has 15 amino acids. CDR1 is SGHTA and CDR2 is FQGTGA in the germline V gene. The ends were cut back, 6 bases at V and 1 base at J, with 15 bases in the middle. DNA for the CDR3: TGTGCCAGCAGGTCCCGGGACGGCTCGAACACTGAAGCTTTCTTT. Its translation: CASRSRDGSNTEAFF.

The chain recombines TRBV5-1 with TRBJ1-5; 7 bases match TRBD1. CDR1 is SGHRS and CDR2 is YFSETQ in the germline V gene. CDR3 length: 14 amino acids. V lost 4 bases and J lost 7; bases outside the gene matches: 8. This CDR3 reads CASSRAGGGQPQHF. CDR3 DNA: TGCGCCAGCAGCAGGGCAGGGGGAGGCCAGCCCCAGCATTTT.

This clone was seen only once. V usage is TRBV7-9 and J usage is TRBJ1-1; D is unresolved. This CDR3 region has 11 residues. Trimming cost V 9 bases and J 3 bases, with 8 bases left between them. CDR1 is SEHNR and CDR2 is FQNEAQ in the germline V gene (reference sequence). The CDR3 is CASRRDTEAFF. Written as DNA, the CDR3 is TGTGCCAGTCGAAGGGACACTGAAGCTTTCTTT.

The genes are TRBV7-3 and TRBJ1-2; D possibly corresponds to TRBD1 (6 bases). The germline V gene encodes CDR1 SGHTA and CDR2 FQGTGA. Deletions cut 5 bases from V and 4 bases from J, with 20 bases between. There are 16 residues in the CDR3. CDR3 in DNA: TGTGCCAGCAGCCAAGGGGCTTCTTCAGGGGTCTATGGCTACACCTTC. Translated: CASSQGASSGVYGYTF.

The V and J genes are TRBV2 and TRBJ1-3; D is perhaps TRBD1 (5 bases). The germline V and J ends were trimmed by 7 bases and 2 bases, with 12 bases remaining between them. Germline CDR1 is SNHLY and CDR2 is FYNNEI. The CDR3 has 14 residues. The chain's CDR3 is CASKLLTAGNTIYF. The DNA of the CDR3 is TGTGCCAGCAAACTTCTGACAGCTGGAAACACCATATATTTT.

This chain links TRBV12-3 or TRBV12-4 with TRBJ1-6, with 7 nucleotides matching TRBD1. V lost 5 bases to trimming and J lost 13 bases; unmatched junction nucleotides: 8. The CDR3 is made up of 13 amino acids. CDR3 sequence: CASSDRTGGPLHF. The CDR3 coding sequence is TGTGCCAGCAGTGACCGGACAGGCGGCCCCCTCCACTTT.

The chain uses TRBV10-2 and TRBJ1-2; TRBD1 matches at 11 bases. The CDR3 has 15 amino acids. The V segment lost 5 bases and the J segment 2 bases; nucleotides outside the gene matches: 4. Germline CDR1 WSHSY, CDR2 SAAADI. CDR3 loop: CASSKGQGANYGYTF. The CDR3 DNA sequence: TGCGCCAGCAGTAAAGGACAGGGGGCAAACTATGGCTACACCTTC.

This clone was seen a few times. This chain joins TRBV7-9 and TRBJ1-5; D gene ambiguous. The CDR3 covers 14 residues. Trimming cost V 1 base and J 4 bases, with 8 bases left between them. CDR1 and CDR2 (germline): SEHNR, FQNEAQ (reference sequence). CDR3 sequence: CASSLGALNQPQHF. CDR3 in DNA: TGTGCCAGCAGCTTAGGGGCTTTGAATCAGCCCCAGCATTTT.

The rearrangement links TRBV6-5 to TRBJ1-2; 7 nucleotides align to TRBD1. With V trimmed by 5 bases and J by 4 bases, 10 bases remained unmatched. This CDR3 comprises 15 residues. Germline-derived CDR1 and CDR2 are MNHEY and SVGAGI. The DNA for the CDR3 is TGTGCCAGCAGTCCGCGACAGGGACCCGCCTATGGCTACACCTTC. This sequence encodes CASSPRQGPAYGYTF.

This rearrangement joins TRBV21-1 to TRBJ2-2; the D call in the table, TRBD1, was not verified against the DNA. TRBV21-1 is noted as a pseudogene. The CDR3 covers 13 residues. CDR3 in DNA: TGTGCCAGCAGCGGAACAGGTTCCGGGGAGCTGTTTTTT. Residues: CASSGTGSGELFF.

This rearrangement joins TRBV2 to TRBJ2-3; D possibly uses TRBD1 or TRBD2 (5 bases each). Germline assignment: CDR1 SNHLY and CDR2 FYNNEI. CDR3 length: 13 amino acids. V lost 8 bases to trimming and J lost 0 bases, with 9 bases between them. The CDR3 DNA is TGTGCCAGCCACAGGACTAGCACAGATACGCAGTATTTT. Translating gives CASHRTSTDTQYF.

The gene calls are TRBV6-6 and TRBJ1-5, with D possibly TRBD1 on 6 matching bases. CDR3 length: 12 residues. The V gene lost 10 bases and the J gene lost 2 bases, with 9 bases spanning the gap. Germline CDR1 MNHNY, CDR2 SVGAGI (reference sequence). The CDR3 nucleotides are TGTGCCACCGGGGGCGGCAATCAGCCCCAGCATTTT. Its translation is CATGGGNQPQHF.

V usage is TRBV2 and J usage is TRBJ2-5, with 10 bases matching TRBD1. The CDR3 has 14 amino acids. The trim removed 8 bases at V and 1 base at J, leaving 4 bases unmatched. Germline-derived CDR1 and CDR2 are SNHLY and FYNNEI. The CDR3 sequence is CASGDRGRQETQYF. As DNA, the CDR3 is TGTGCCAGCGGGGACAGGGGACGCCAAGAGACCCAGTACTTC. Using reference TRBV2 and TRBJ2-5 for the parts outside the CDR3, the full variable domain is EPEVTQTPSHQVTQMGQEVILRCVPISNHLYFYWYRQILGQKVEFLVSFYNNEISEKSEIFDDQFSVERPDGSNFTLKIRSTKLEDSAMYFCASGDRGRQETQYFGPGTRLLVL.

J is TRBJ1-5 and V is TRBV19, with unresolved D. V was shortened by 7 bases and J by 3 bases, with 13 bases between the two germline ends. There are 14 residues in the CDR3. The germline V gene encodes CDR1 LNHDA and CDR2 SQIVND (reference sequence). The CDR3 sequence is CASTKTIPNQPQHF. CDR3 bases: TGTGCCAGTACCAAGACCATTCCCAATCAGCCCCAGCATTTT.

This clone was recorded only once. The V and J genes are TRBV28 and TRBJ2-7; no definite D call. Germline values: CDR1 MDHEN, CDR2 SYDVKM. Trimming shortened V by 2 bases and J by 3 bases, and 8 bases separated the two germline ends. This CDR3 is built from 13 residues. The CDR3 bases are TGTGCCAGCAGTTTACTGTTAAACTACGAGCAGTACTTC. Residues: CASSLLLNYEQYF.

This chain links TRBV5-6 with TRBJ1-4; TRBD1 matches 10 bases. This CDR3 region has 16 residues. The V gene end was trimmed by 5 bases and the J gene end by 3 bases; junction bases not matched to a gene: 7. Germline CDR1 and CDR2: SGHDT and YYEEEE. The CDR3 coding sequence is TGTGCCAGCAGTCGGGACAGGGGACAATCTAATGAAAAACTGTTTTTT. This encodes CASSRDRGQSNEKLFF.